These 8 T cell receptor beta chains share one sample of origin, sequenced in a study of blood T cell repertoires in COVID-19. Generated by immunoSEQ multiplex PCR, the TCRdb table keeps only in-frame clones and is missing some. In the table there are fewer than 130,000 clones, around 89% of which are singletons. Sequencing was performed on peripheral blood. The origin of the receptors is an elderly woman with acute or convalescent COVID-19.

This chain links TRBV12-3 or TRBV12-4 with TRBJ1-2; TRBD1 matches 11 bases. CDR3 length: 13 amino acids. The J segment lost 7 bases and the V segment lost 7 bases, leaving 5 bases of the junction unmatched. The CDR3 region has the DNA TGTGCCAGCACTTGGACAGGGGGCTCTGGCTACACCTTC. Translating gives CASTWTGGSGYTF.

The gene calls are TRBV5-1 and TRBJ1-5; 7 positions match TRBD1. After removal of 4 bases from V and 7 bases from J, the junction contained 8 bases not matched to a gene. Germline V lookup: CDR1 SGHRS, CDR2 YFSETQ. This CDR3 contains 14 residues. For the CDR3, the DNA is TGCGCCAGCAGCCTTACAGGGGCCGGGCAGCCCCAGCATTTT. This gives the protein CASSLTGAGQPQHF.

The V call is TRBV12-3 or TRBV12-4, the J call TRBJ2-5; possible D gene TRBD1, 5 bases. Between the trimmed V and J ends, which lost 3 bases and 5 bases, there was a span of 7 bases. The CDR3 covers 12 residues. The CDR3 loop is CASSFAGETQYF. The DNA for the CDR3 is TGTGCCAGCAGTTTCGCAGGGGAGACCCAGTACTTC.

The chain links TRBV18 to TRBJ1-4; tentatively, D is TRBD1 (5 bases). Germline-derived CDR1 and CDR2 are KGHSH and LQKENI. V lost 0 bases and J 10 bases, leaving 9 bases between the germline ends. CDR3 length: 13 amino acids. The CDR3 protein is CASSPPGGGKLFF. CDR3 nucleotide sequence: TGTGCCAGCTCACCACCTGGCGGGGGAAAACTGTTTTTT.

The gene calls are TRBV14 and TRBJ2-2, with 8 positions matching TRBD1. The CDR3 runs to 14 residues. Germline V CDR1 and CDR2: SGHDN, FVKESK. The V gene end was trimmed by 4 bases and the J gene end by 3 bases; junction bases not matched to a gene: 1. CDR3 protein: CASSRTGYTGELFF. The DNA for the CDR3 is TGTGCCAGCAGCCGGACAGGGTACACCGGGGAGCTGTTTTTT.

This clone has a single count. This chain connects TRBV6-1 to TRBJ1-1; D is perhaps TRBD1 (5 bases). The CDR3 loop spans 14 amino acids. In germline, CDR1 is MNHNS, CDR2 SASEGT. Trimming took off 3 bases at V and 0 bases at J, with 8 bases between the two ends. In DNA, the CDR3 is TGTGCCAGCAGTGATCCAGGGCTGAACACTGAAGCTTTCTTT. Translating gives CASSDPGLNTEAFF.

This clone was seen only once. V is TRBV19 and J is TRBJ1-6; D unresolved. Germline CDR1 reads LNHDA; CDR2 reads SQIVND (reference sequence). CDR3 length: 14 residues. V was pared by 3 bases and J by 7 bases, with 10 bases between. The CDR3 DNA follows: TGTGCCAGTAGTATGAGGTCGGGAAATTCACCCCTCCACTTT. This encodes CASSMRSGNSPLHF.

This clone was recorded only once. This chain connects TRBV12-3 or TRBV12-4 to TRBJ2-7; D is uncertain. The V end lost 8 bases, the J end lost 2 bases, and 13 bases lay between the germline ends. The CDR3 has 13 amino acids. CDR3 loop: CASRMGTAYEQYF. The CDR3 DNA sequence: TGTGCCAGCCGGATGGGCACCGCCTACGAGCAGTACTTC.